This T cell receptor (beta chain) is from a study of blood T cells in healthy people across ages. This CDR3 region has 23 residues. Germline CDR1 reads LGHNA; CDR2 reads YSLEER. PCR was performed a second time for roughly 7 to 11 cycles using a sample-barcoded 5' primer and a J-beta primer mix. TCRdb used MiXCR to reprocess the 5' RACE reads, holding one entry per CDR3 protein. The sample lists around 800,000 distinct CDR3 sequences; 60% to 80% were seen once. Material for sequencing was blood. V gene TRBV4-3 combines with J gene TRBJ2-3; 8 bases are shared with TRBD1. The DNA end lines up better with TRBJ1-4; the J call may be wrong. This receptor was taken from a man aged 30 to 39 in good health. Here the CDR3 DNA reads TGCGCCAGCAGCCAAGATCCGGGGCAGGGGGCGCGGAGTAAGATGAGTCGAAATGAAAAACTGTTTTTT. Translation gives CASSQDPGQGARSKMSRNEKLFF.